This T cell receptor (beta chain) was observed in a study of blood T cell repertoires in COVID-19. Study background: Specimens from acute and convalescent COVID-19 originated in the United States, Italy and Spain. Sources were T cells, B-cell-depleted T cells, or PBMCs; the material itself was cDNA or gDNA.

The length of the CDR3 is 14 residues. V dropped 6 bases and J dropped 8; count of bases not matched to a gene: 11. Germline assignment: CDR1 SGHAT and CDR2 FQNNGV. This clone came up a few times. Authors' methods: Amplifying reference gene primers gave estimates of nucleated cell counts. Data came from immunoSEQ multiplex PCR; TCRdb stores just in-frame clones and leaves some out. V and J calls and clone size are as listed in that table; D and trimming were resolved from the DNA. The data show 170,000 or so clones, with roughly 83% seen just once and around 14% held by the top ten. This TCR was recovered from a young man with active or convalescent COVID-19. Sequencing input: peripheral blood. The chain has TRBV11-2 and TRBJ1-2; 8 bases fit TRBD1. The CDR3 sequence is CASSSTGAVWGYTF. DNA for the CDR3: TGTGCCAGCAGTTCGACAGGGGCTGTCTGGGGCTACACCTTC.